This TCR beta chain emerged from a study of T-cell reconstitution after alpha-beta-depleted transplantation in children. General study points: After one year, T-cell counts and TCRbeta diversity mostly came from new T cells. Several hundred rapidly expanded clones from non-depleted graft cells reportedly supplied alpha-beta T cells about two months post-transplant. At day 60, the high TCRbeta diversity found in some patients originated from recipient T cells and thymic progenitors that had survived.

In its sample, this clonotype was seen a few times. Antigen: not known. It was with unique molecular identifiers that the TCRbeta library was prepared. MiXCR was run by TCRdb on the PCR reads, yielding one entry per CDR3 protein. The data hold 300,000 to 400,000 distinct CDR3 sequences, with around 16% observed a single time. Germline V gene data show CDR1 as MGHDK and CDR2 as SYGVNS. The ends were cut back, 7 bases at V and 4 bases at J, with 19 bases in the middle. This CDR3 region has 15 residues. The material sequenced was PBMCs, mostly from graft donor cells, taken 360 days after TCRalphabeta/CD19-depleted stem cell transplant. The clonotype comes from a male patient aged 2 to 10 who had a stem cell transplant for acute lymphoblastic leukemia, so the T cells may come from the graft donor. The chain employs TRBV25-1 and TRBJ2-5; maybe TRBD1 (6 bases). This chain's CDR3 is CASIGTTTWRETQYF. The CDR3 coding sequence is TGTGCCAGCATTGGGACAACTACCTGGAGAGAGACCCAGTACTTC.